This T cell receptor beta chain was obtained from a study of T cell responses to AZD1222 COVID-19 vaccine. CDR3 length equals 14 residues. The germline V gene encodes CDR1 GTSNPN and CDR2 SVGIG (reference sequence). The V end was cut by 2 bases, the J end by 8 bases, with 18 bases between. Generated by immunoSEQ multiplex PCR, the TCRdb table keeps only in-frame clones and is missing some. The data hold 200,000 to 250,000 clones, with about 93% observed a single time. Study-wide results and caveats: None of the repertoires were sampled until the peak T cell response had passed. Two AZD1222 administrations were followed by greater Spike-specific TCR breadth and depth. Reports say nearly half of spike-specific TCRs go after unmutated variant regions.

Of note for this clone: Its antigen remains unknown.

This sequence was found in an adult in good health. The chain links TRBV30 to TRBJ1-2; D perhaps matches TRBD1 (6 bases). The sequencing used peripheral blood, collected on day 0 of MenACWY control vaccination. The CDR3 DNA reads as TGTGCCTGGAGTTCCTCCGGGACAAAGGGAGGCTACACCTTC. Protein: CAWSSSGTKGGYTF.